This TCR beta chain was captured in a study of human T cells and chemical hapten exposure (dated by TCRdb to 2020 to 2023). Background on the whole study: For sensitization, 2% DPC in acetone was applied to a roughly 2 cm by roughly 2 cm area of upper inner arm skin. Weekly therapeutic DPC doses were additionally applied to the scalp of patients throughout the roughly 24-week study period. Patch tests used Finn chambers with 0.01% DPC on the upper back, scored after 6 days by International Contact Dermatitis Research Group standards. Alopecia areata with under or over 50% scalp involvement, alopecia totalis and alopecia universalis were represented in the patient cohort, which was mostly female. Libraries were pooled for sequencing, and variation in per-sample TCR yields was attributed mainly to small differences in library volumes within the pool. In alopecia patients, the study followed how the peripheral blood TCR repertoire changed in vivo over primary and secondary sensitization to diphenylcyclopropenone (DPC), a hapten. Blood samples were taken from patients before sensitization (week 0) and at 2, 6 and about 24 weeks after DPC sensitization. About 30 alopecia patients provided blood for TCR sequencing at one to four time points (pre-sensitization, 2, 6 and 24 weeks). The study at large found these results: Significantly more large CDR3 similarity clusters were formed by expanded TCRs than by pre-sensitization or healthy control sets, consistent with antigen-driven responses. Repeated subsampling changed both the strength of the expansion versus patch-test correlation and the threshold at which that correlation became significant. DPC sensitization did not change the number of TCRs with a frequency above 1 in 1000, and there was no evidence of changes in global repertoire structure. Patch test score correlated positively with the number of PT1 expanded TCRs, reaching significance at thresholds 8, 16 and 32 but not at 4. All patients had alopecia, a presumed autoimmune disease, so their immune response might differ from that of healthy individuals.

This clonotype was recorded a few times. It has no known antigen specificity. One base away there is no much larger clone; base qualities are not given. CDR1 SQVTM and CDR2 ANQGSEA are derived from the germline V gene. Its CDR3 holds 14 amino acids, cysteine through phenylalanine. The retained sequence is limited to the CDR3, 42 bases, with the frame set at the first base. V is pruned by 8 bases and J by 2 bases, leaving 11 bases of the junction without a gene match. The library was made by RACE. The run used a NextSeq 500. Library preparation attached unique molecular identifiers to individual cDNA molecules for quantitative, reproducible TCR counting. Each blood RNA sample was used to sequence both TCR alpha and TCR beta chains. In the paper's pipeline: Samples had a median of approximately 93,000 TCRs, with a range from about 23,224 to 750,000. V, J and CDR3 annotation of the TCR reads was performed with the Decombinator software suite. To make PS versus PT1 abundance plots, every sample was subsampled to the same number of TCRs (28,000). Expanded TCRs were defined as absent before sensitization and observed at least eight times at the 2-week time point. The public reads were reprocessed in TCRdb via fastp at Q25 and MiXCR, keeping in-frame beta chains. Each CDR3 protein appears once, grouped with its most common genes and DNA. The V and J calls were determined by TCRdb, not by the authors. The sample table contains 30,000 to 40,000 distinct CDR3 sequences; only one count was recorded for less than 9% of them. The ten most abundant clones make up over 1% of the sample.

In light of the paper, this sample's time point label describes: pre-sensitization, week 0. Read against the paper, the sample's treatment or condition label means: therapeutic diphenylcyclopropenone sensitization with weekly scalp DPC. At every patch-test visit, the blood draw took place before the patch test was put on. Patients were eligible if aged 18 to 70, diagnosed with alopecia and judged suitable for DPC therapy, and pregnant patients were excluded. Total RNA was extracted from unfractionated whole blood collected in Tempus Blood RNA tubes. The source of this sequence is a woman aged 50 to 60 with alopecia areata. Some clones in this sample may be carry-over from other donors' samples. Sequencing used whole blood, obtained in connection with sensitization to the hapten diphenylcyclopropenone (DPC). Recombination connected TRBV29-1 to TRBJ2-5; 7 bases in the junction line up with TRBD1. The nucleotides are TGCAGCTCGGCCAGGGGGTTGGAGCAAGAGACCCAGTACTTC. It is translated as CSSARGLEQETQYF.